The T cell receptor (beta chain) described here comes from a study of shared clonotypes between healthy human individuals. This clone was seen more than once but under ten times. Its antigen is still unknown. Study conclusions and caveats: Researchers sampled blood only, noting tissue repertoires likely differ. The represented genetic and exposure-history diversity was limited by the small number of donors.

The method was immunoSEQ multiplex PCR; TCRdb's version includes in-frame clones alone and lacks a portion of them. The data show some 630,000 clones, 55% to 75% seen once. The V gene's germline CDR1 is SGHDN and CDR2 FVKESK. V shed 1 base and J shed 5 bases, with 14 bases lying between them. The CDR3 runs to 16 residues. Each of the donors was a healthy adult who was HIV-negative and had not had a recent acute infection or vaccination. Partitioning of CD4+ cells yielded a CD45RA+ naive subset and a CD45RA-negative memory subset. This clonotype was obtained from a woman in her twenties or thirties in good health. V and J are TRBV14 and TRBJ2-2; D gene unclear. The sequencing input was memory CD4+ T cells sorted from blood. Subset specified: CD45RA-negative fraction. CDR3 sequence reads: CASSQGQGLGTGELFF. CDR3 nucleotides: TGTGCCAGCAGCCAAGGGCAAGGGCTGGGGACCGGGGAGCTGTTTTTT.